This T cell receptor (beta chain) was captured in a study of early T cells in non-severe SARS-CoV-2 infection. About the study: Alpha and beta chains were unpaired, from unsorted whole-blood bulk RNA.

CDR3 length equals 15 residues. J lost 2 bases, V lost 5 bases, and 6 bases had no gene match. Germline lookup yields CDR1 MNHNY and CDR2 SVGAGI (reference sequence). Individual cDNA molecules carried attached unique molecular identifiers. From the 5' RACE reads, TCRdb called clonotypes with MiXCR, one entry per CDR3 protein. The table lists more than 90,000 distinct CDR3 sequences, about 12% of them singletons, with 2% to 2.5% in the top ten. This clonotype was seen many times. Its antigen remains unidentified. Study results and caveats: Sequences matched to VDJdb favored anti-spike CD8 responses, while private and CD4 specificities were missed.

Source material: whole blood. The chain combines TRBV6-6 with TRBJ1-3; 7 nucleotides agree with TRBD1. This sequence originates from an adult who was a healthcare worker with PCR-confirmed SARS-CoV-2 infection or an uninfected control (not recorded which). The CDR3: CASSKQGLPGNTIYF. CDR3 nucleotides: TGTGCCAGCAGTAAACAGGGGCTTCCTGGAAACACCATATATTTT.